The entry that follows covers one T cell receptor beta chain sequence. Germline V lookup: CDR1 SGDLS, CDR2 YYNGEE. The length of the CDR3 is 15 residues. Trimming took 3 bases from V and 2 from J; bases not matched to a gene: 5. The entry originates in a study of cytomegalovirus exposure and HLA in healthy donors. The primer mix had 60 Vbeta and 13 Jbeta primers. Clones were sequenced by immunoSEQ multiplex PCR, and TCRdb holds only the in-frame ones, with some missing. The repertoire includes about 110,000 clones, about 80% of them detected once, and less than 3.5% sits in the top ten. The receptor was isolated from a man younger than 40 in good health and CMV-seropositive. The chain combines TRBV9 with TRBJ1-1; 9 bases are shared with TRBD1. Sequenced material: PBMCs. The CDR3 bases are TGTGCCAGCAGCGGCCCGGGACAGGGAAACACTGAAGCTTTCTTT. It yields the protein CASSGPGQGNTEAFF.